These 10 T cell receptor beta chains originate from one sample sequenced in a study of shared clonotypes between healthy human individuals. TCRdb keeps only in-frame clones here, not all; method: immunoSEQ multiplex PCR. This sample yields over a million clones, of which around 74% are seen a single time; approximately 1.5% belongs to the top ten. The sequencing sample was made of memory CD4+ T cells sorted from blood. The sample's subset: CD45RA-negative fraction. Every receptor here comes from a man aged 18 to 35 in good health.

In this sample, this clone turned up once. The chain couples TRBV19 to TRBJ2-5, with 9 bases matching TRBD2. The germline gives CDR1 LNHDA, CDR2 SQIVND (reference sequence). The V segment lost 3 bases and the J segment 1 base; nucleotides outside the gene matches: 6. CDR3 size: 16 residues. CDR3 in amino acids: CASSIWGGGAQETQYF. The CDR3, as DNA: TGTGCCAGTAGTATCTGGGGCGGGGGGGCCCAAGAGACCCAGTACTTC.

A single count supports this clone. V and J are TRBV14 and TRBJ2-6; D possibly corresponds to TRBD1 (6 bases). V lost 1 base and J 0 bases, leaving 10 bases between the germline ends. Germline assignment: CDR1 SGHDN and CDR2 FVKESK. CDR3 length: 17 amino acids. In DNA form, the CDR3 reads TGTGCCAGCAGCCAAGGGCAGGGGAGCTCTGGGGCCAACGTCCTGACTTTC. This gives the protein CASSQGQGSSGANVLTF.

V usage is TRBV2 and J usage is TRBJ1-1; D is perhaps TRBD1 (6 bases). V shed 10 bases and J shed 10 bases, with 19 bases lying between them. CDR1 and CDR2 from the germline V gene are SNHLY and FYNNEI. The CDR3 length is 12 residues. CDR3 sequence (DNA): TGTGCCACCAGGGGTCAGCCTCCGGCAGCTTTCTTT. It is translated as CATRGQPPAAFF.

V and J are TRBV28 and TRBJ1-2; 7 bases match TRBD1. CDR3 length: 13 amino acids. The ends lost 6 bases at V and 8 bases at J; junction bases unmatched: 9. Germline V lookup: CDR1 MDHEN, CDR2 SYDVKM. The CDR3 bases are TGTGCCAGCAGCACCGGACAGGTGGGAGGCTACACCTTC. It encodes CASSTGQVGGYTF.

The chain joins TRBV28 to TRBJ2-7; no definite D call. The CDR3 has 15 residues. CDR1 is MDHEN, CDR2 SYDVKM, per germline. Trimming took 3 bases from V and 0 from J, leaving 12 bases between them. The CDR3: CASSLSRKFSYEQYF. Written as DNA, the CDR3 is TGTGCCAGCAGTTTGTCACGGAAGTTCTCCTACGAGCAGTACTTC.

V usage is TRBV6-1 and J usage is TRBJ1-5; TRBD1 might be the D (5 bases). CDR1 and CDR2 from the germline V gene are MNHNS and SASEGT. V was shortened by 2 bases and J by 2 bases, with 19 bases between the two germline ends. This CDR3 is built from 18 residues. The DNA for the CDR3 is TGTGCCAGCAGTGAAAGGGGCCGGGTCCCCGGCGGCAATCAGCCCCAGCATTTT. Residues: CASSERGRVPGGNQPQHF.

The chain links TRBV25-1 to TRBJ2-1; D gene uncertain. Between the trimmed V and J ends, which lost 3 bases and 5 bases, there was a span of 2 bases. This CDR3 spans 11 amino acids. CDR1 is MGHDK, CDR2 SYGVNS, per germline. The CDR3 DNA is TGTGCCAGCAGTGAGGACAATGAGCAGTTCTTC. It translates to CASSEDNEQFF.

The chain couples TRBV10-3 to TRBJ2-7; D gene ambiguous. The CDR3 extends over 12 amino acids. The V gene's germline CDR1 is ENHRY and CDR2 SYGVKD. The V end lost 8 bases, the J end lost 0 bases, and 8 bases lay between the germline ends. The CDR3 sequence: CAISDSSYEQYF. Written as DNA, the CDR3 is TGTGCCATCTCAGATAGCTCCTACGAGCAGTACTTC.

V is TRBV7-6 and J is TRBJ2-7, with a possible D match to TRBD1 (5 bases). V lost 2 bases and J lost 6, with 8 bases in between. The CDR3 has 12 amino acids. Per germline, CDR1 SGHVS and CDR2 FNYEAQ. CDR3 bases: TGTGCCAGCAGCTTAAGGGGTCTCGAGCAGTACTTC. It encodes CASSLRGLEQYF. The full variable domain, rest sourced from reference TRBV7-6 and TRBJ2-7, is GAGVSQSPRYKVTKRGQDVALRCDPISGHVSLYWYRQALGQGPEFLTYFNYEAQQDKSGLPNDRFSAERPEGSISTLTIQRTEQRDSAMYRCASSLRGLEQYFGPGTRLTVT.

This chain connects TRBV6-5 to TRBJ1-6; no clear D gene. From germline, CDR1 is MNHEY and CDR2 SVGAGI. Trimming took 0 bases from V and 6 from J, leaving 12 bases between them. The CDR3 has 16 amino acids. For the CDR3, the DNA is TGTGCCAGCAGTTACTCGAAGCGGTTACCTAATTCACCCCTCCACTTT. This sequence encodes CASSYSKRLPNSPLHF.